The text below deals with one TCR beta chain. Its antigen is still unknown. The assay was immunoSEQ multiplex PCR, and TCRdb's table has in-frame clones only and misses some. The sample includes more than 150,000 clones, approximately 92% of them seen just once. The data were obtained in a study of T cell responses to AZD1222 COVID-19 vaccine. Overall study findings and caveats: The breadth and depth of Spike-specific TCRs increased once two AZD1222 doses had been given. No day 14 peak samples; only post-peak repertoires were characterized. Clonal diversity may have been underestimated, and the donors were mostly white British, with more females than males.

The CDR3 is made up of 17 amino acids. Losses at the gene ends were 0 bases for V and 2 bases for J; bases not matched to a gene: 6. CDR1 is LGHNA and CDR2 is YSLEER in the germline V gene. V and J are TRBV4-3 and TRBJ2-3; 9 bases line up with TRBD2. The receptor was derived from an adult in good health. This material consisted of peripheral blood, taken on day 0 of AZD1222 vaccination. The CDR3 reads CASSQEASGDYTDTQYF. As DNA, the CDR3 is TGCGCCAGCAGCCAAGAGGCTAGCGGGGACTACACAGATACGCAGTATTTT.